Described below is a single TCR beta chain sequence and its context. Its antigen is unidentified. PCR employed 60 Vbeta and 13 Jbeta primers. Clones were sequenced by immunoSEQ multiplex PCR, and TCRdb holds only the in-frame ones, with some missing. The repertoire has 130,000 to 150,000 clones, around 80% of them found once; the top ten carry roughly 4.7%. The sample belongs to a study of cytomegalovirus exposure and HLA in healthy donors. Study-level findings and limits: The authors later found TCR association rates varying by HLA locus, with DRB1 most and HLA-C fewest. Available immune exposure information covered CMV serostatus only. Common viral pathogens (according to a later analysis) appeared linked to several of the most significant clusters. Sequencing had likely introduced a cluster of highly shared sequence variants as an artifact.

V was shortened by 1 base and J by 2 bases, with 10 bases between the two germline ends. CDR3 length equals 15 residues. Germline V gives CDR1 MNHEY, CDR2 SMNVEV (reference sequence). The TCR sequence derives from a man aged 35-49 years in good health and CMV-seronegative. The rearrangement joins TRBV27 to TRBJ2-3; the D gene is possibly TRBD2 (5 bases). Sequenced input: PBMCs. CDR3 DNA: TGTGCCAGCAGTTTATATAGGACTTTCACAGATACGCAGTATTTT. Translation gives CASSLYRTFTDTQYF.